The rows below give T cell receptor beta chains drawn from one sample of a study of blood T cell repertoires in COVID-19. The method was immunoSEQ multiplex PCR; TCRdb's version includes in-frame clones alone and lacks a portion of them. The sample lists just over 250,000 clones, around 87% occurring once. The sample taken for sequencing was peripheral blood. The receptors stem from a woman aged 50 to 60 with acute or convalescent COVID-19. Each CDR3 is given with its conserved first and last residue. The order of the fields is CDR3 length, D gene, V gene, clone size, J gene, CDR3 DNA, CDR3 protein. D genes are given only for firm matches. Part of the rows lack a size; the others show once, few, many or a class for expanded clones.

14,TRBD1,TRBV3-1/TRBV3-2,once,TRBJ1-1,TGTGCCAGCAGCCCTTTTACAGGGGGCACTGAAGCTTTCTTT,CASSPFTGGTEAFF
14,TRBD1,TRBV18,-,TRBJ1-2,TGTGCCAGCTCACGGGGACAGCAAAACTATGGCTACACCTTC,CASSRGQQNYGYTF
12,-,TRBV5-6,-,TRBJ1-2,TGTGCCAGCAGCTTCAGACAGAATGGCTACACCTTC,CASSFRQNGYTF
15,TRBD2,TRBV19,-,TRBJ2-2,TGTGCCAGTAGTATACTAGCGGGAGGCCCCGGGGAGCTGTTTTTT,CASSILAGGPGELFF
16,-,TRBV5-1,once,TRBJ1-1,TGCGCCAGCAGCTTGGCTAATTCGGGGGGTTGGACTGAAGCTTTCTTT,CASSLANSGGWTEAFF
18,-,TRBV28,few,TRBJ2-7,TGTGCCAGCAGTTATCTTTCTTTCGAAACAGGGATTACTAACGAGCAGTACTTC,CASSYLSFETGITNEQYF
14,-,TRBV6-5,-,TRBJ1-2,TGTGCCAGCAGTTACGAGAACAGGGCCTCTGGCTACACCTTC,CASSYENRASGYTF
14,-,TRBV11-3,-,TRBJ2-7,TGTGCCAGCAGCTTAGAGGGGGGAACCTACGAGCAGTACTTC,CASSLEGGTYEQYF
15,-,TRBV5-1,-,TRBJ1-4,TGCGCCAGCAGCTTGGAGGGGACTGACAATGAAAAACTGTTTTTT,CASSLEGTDNEKLFF
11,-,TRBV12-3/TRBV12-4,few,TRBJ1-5,TGTGCCAGCAGTTTTCCGGGGCCCCAGCATTTT,CASSFPGPQHF
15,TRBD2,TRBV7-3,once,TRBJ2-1,TGTGCCAGCAGCTTAAGTAGCGGGAGCTTTAATGAGCAGTTCTTC,CASSLSSGSFNEQFF
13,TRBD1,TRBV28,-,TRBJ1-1,TGTGCCAGCAGGCCCACAGGGGGTACTGAAGCTTTCTTT,CASRPTGGTEAFF
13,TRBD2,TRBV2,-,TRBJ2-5,TGTGCCAGCCTAGAGCGGGAATCTGAGACCCAGTACTTC,CASLERESETQYF
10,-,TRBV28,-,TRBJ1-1,TGTGCCAGCATCGGGAAAGAGGCTTTCTTT,CASIGKEAFF
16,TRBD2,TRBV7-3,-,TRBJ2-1,TGTGCCAGCAGCTTAACGAGCTCTAGCGGATACAATGAGCAGTTCTTC,CASSLTSSSGYNEQFF
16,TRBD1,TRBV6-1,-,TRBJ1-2,TGTGCCAGCAGTGAACTTGAAGACAGGGGAGTAGGTGGCTACACCTTC,CASSELEDRGVGGYTF
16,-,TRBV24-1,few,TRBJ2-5,TGTGCCACCAGTGATTCCTCTCAGGGGGGTCCGGAGACCCAGTACTTC,CATSDSSQGGPETQYF
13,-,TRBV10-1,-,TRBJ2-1,TGCGCCAGCATGGACTTACCTTCGGATGAGCAGTTCTTC,CASMDLPSDEQFF
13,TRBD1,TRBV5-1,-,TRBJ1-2,TGCGCCAGCAGCTTACAGGGGAGGTATGGCTACACCTTC,CASSLQGRYGYTF
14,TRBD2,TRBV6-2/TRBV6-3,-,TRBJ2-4,TGTGCCAGCAGCAATGGGGGACTAAGTAACATTCAGTACTTC,CASSNGGLSNIQYF
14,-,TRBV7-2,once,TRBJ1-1,TGTGCCAGCAGCTTAGATCCTCTGAACACTGAAGCTTTCTTT,CASSLDPLNTEAFF
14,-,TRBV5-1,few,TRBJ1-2,TGCGCCAGCAGCTTAGTGGCAGGCAACTATGGCTACACCTTC,CASSLVAGNYGYTF
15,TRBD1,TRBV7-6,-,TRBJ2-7,TGTGCCAGCAGCCCCCAGCACAGGGGAGCCTACGAGCAGTACTTC,CASSPQHRGAYEQYF
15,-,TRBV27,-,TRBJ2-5,TGTGCCAGCAGTTTAAAGGCGCCTACGAGGGAGACCCAGTACTTC,CASSLKAPTRETQYF
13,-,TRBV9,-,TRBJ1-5,TGTGCCAGCAGGGTGCGGGGCAATCAGCCCCAGCATTTT,CASRVRGNQPQHF
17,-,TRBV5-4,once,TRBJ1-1,TGTGCCAGCAGCTTGGCAGGAGGGAGTCTCGGGAACACTGAAGCTTTCTTT,CASSLAGGSLGNTEAFF
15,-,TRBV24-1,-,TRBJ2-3,TGTGCCACCAGTGACCGTGGACTATTCACAGATACGCAGTATTTT,CATSDRGLFTDTQYF
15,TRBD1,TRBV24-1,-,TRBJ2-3,TGTGCCACCAGTGACCGGGACAGGGGAACAGATACGCAGTATTTT,CATSDRDRGTDTQYF
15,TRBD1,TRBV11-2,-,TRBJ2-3,TGTGCCAGCAGCTCCGGGACAGGGGCCACAGATACGCAGTATTTT,CASSSGTGATDTQYF
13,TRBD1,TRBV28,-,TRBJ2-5,TGTGCCAGCAGTTGGACAGGGCAAGAGACCCAGTACTTC,CASSWTGQETQYF
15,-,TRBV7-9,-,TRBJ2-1,TGTGCCAGCAGCTTAGCCCCCACTAAGTACAATGAGCAGTTCTTC,CASSLAPTKYNEQFF
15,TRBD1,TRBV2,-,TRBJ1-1,TGTGCCAGCAGTCCACAGGGGGCGAGGAACACTGAAGCTTTCTTT,CASSPQGARNTEAFF
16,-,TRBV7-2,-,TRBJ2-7,TGTGCCAGCAGCTTAGGACGAGCCGGGAACTCCTACGAGCAGTACTTC,CASSLGRAGNSYEQYF
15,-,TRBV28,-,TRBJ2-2,TGTGCCAGCAGTTTAACCTGGGGGCCTACCGGGGAGCTGTTTTTT,CASSLTWGPTGELFF
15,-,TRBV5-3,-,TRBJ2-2,TGTGCCAGAAGCAAGACCACAGTATCGACCGGGGAGCTGTTTTTT,CARSKTTVSTGELFF
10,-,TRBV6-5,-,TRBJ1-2,TGTGCCAGCAGTACGGGGATATTCCCCTTC,CASSTGIFPF
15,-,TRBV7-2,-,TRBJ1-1,TGTGCCAGCAGCTTAGCCATAGGGGGTCCCACTGAAGCTTTCTTT,CASSLAIGGPTEAFF
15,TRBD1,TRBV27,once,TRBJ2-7,TGTGCCAGCAGTTTCTATCGGACAGGGCGCTACGAGCAGTACTTC,CASSFYRTGRYEQYF
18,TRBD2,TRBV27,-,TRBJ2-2,TGTGCCAGCAGGATCCGACCGGGACTAGCGGGAGAGACCGGGGAGCTGTTTTTT,CASRIRPGLAGETGELFF
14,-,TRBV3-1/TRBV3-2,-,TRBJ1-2,TGTGCCAGCAGCCAAGACCCGGGGAACTATGGCTACACCTTC,CASSQDPGNYGYTF
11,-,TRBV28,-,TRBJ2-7,TGTTTCTCCGGGAGCAACTACGAGCAGTACTTC,CFSGSNYEQYF
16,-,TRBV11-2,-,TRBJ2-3,TGTGCCAGCAGCTTAGGGGGATCGGGATCGTCAGATACGCAGTATTTT,CASSLGGSGSSDTQYF
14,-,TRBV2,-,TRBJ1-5,TGTGCCAGCATGGACACGTCTAGCAATCAGCCCCAGCATTTT,CASMDTSSNQPQHF
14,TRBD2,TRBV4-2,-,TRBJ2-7,TGTGCCAGCAGCCAAGCGGGAGGGGAATACGAGCAGTACTTC,CASSQAGGEYEQYF
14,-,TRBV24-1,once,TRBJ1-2,TGTGCCACCAGTGATCTCACAGTTAACTATGGCTACACCTTC,CATSDLTVNYGYTF
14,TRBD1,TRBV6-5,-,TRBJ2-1,TGTGCCAGCAGGCCGGACAGGGCCTACAATGAGCAGTTCTTC,CASRPDRAYNEQFF
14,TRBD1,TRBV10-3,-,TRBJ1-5,TGTGCCATCAGTGAACGACAGGGGGTTCTGCCCCAGCATTTT,CAISERQGVLPQHF
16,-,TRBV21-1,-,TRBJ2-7,TGTGCCAGCAGCTCCCGCTACAGGGTAAGGTCCTACGAGCAGTACTTC,CASSSRYRVRSYEQYF
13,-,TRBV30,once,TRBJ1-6,TGTGCCTGGAGTCTCGCAGGCAGATCACCCCTCCACTTT,CAWSLAGRSPLHF
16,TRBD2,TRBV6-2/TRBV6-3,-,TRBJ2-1,TGTGCCAGCAGTTCTCAGACTAGCGGGGGATACAATGAGCAGTTCTTC,CASSSQTSGGYNEQFF
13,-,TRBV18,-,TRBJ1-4,TGTGCCAGCTCACCACCGCTAAATGAAAAACTGTTTTTT,CASSPPLNEKLFF
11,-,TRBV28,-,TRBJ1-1,TGTGCCAGCAGTTTAAGAGGAAAAGCTTTCTTT,CASSLRGKAFF